This TCR beta chain was identified during a study of T cells in Graves' hyperthyroidism and ophthalmopathy. The overall study: Blood from the periphery was taken at initial diagnosis, before any treatment.

The germline V gene has CDR1 MDHEN and CDR2 SYDVKM. V was trimmed by 1 base and J by 8 bases, leaving 16 bases between them. The CDR3 consists of 15 residues. From RNA transcripts, TCR beta CDR3 regions were amplified. The HTBI set primed first-round TCR CDR3 RT-PCR. TCRdb used MiXCR to reprocess the multiplex PCR reads, holding one entry per CDR3 protein. The repertoire holds more than 550,000 distinct CDR3 sequences, 17% seen once, with 15% to 17% in the top ten. Study-level points and caveats: Ophthalmopathy cases were set apart from stable hyperthyroidism by a 13 V-J model. Ophthalmopathy prediction by the model preceded onset by a median about 6 months.

This clonotype was seen many times. Its specificity is unknown. Diagnoses used clinical symptoms, serum thyroxine and TRAb, thyroid ultrasound and orbital computed tomography. The chain uses TRBV28 and TRBJ2-3; a possible D gene is TRBD2 (7 bases). The sequence was collected from a man aged 45-65 years with Graves' hyperthyroidism. Sequenced material: blood. CDR3 bases: TGTGCCAGCAGTTTATCGGGGGGCGGAGATCGTACGCAGTATTTT. This translates into CASSLSGGGDRTQYF.